The TCR beta chain described here comes from a study of beta chain features in type 1 diabetes. J gave up 5 bases and V 6 bases, and 6 bases lay outside the gene matches. The CDR3 runs to 14 residues. Germline CDR1 is SGHTA and CDR2 is FQGNSA. Only a few counts were recorded for this clone. The sequenced template was cDNA made from the entire isolated RNA. The protocol was immunoSEQ multiplex PCR, while the TCRdb copy is restricted to in-frame clones and leaves out a portion. In the table there are roughly 180,000 clones, around 13% of which are singletons. This rearrangement joins TRBV7-2 to TRBJ2-5; 10 bases match TRBD1. The clonotype was recovered from a woman aged 18-29 years in good health. Sequenced: central memory CD4+ T cells from blood. The CDR3 DNA sequence: TGTGCCAGCAGTCGATGGACAGGGGGGGAGACCCAGTACTTC. Encoded protein: CASSRWTGGETQYF.